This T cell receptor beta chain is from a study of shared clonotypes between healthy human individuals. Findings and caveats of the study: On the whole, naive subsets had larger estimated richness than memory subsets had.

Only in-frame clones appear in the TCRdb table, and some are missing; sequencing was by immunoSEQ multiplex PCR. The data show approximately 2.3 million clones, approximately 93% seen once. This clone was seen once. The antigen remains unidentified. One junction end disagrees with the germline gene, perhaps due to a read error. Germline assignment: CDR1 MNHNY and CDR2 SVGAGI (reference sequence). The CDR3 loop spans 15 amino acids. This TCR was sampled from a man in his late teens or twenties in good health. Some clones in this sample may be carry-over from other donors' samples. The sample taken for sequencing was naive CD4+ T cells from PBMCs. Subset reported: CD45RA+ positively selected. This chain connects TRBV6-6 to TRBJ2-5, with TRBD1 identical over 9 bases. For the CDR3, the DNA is TGTGCCAGCAGTTACTCTGGGACAGGGATTTTTCCGTTGGACTTC. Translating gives CASSYSGTGIFPLDF.